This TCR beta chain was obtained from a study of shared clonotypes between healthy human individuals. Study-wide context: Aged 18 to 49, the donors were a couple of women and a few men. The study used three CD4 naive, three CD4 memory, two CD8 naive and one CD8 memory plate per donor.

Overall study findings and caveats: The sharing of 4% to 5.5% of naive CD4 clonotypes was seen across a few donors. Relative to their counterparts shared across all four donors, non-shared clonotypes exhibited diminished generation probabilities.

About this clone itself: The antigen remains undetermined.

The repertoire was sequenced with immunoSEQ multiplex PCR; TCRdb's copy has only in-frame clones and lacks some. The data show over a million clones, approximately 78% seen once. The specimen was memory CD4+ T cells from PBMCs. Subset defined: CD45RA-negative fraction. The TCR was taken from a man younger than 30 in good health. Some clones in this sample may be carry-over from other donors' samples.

CDR3 protein: CASSQPGLAGYEQFF. DNA for the CDR3: TGTGCCAGCAGCCAACCGGGACTAGCGGGGTATGAGCAGTTCTTC. The chain combines TRBV14 with TRBJ2-1, with 13 bases that match TRBD2. The CDR3 covers 15 residues. Trimming took 2 bases from V and 8 from J; bases not matched to a gene: 3. Germline CDR1 SGHDN, CDR2 FVKESK.